The sequence of this T cell receptor (beta chain) was determined in a study of technical replicates of blood from a handful of donors. TCRdb keeps only in-frame clones here, not all; method: immunoSEQ multiplex PCR. The sample gives under 90,000 clones, 92% of which show up once; approximately 0.3% is in the top ten. V trimming: 6 bases; J trimming: 4 bases; junction bases outside the gene matches: 5. The CDR3 has 15 amino acids. In germline, CDR1 is SNHLY, CDR2 FYNNEI. This TCR was sampled from a human donor in good health. Sequencing was carried out using T cells isolated from PBMCs. The chain couples TRBV2 to TRBJ2-1; TRBD2 matches 11 bases. CDR3 sequence: CASSAGTSGYNEQFF. Here the CDR3 DNA reads TGTGCCAGCAGCGCGGGGACTAGCGGTTACAATGAGCAGTTCTTC.